The rows below give T cell receptor beta chains drawn from one sample of a study of cytomegalovirus exposure and HLA in healthy donors. Generated by immunoSEQ multiplex PCR, the TCRdb table keeps only in-frame clones and is missing some. This table holds under 110,000 clones, 60% to 80% found once. Sequences were obtained from PBMCs. The receptor source for this set is a man aged 35-49 years in good health and CMV-seronegative. CDR3s include the opening cysteine and the closing phenylalanine or tryptophan. The D gene is left open where the match is weak. Clone size is not always given. Where it is, it says once, few, many or a class for expanded clones.

j_call d_call cdr3_length clone_size v_call cdr3_nt cdr3_aa
TRBJ1-1 - 13 - TRBV6-1 TGTGCCAGCAGTGTGGACACCAACACTGAAGCTTTCTTT CASSVDTNTEAFF
TRBJ1-3 - 15 - TRBV10-1 TGCGCCAGCAGTGAGTCTGGCAGCTCTGGAAACACCATATATTTT CASSESGSSGNTIYF
TRBJ2-4 TRBD1 15 - TRBV5-6 TGTGCCAGCACCAGAAGCAAGGGGGCGGTAAACATTCAGTACTTC CASTRSKGAVNIQYF
TRBJ1-1 TRBD1 16 - TRBV4-1 TGCGCCAGCAGCCGGCCTCGGGACAGGGGGGTGAATGAAGCTTTCTTT CASSRPRDRGVNEAFF
TRBJ1-1 - 15 - TRBV7-8 TGTGCCAGCAGCTTAGTTCTTATAGGGGAAACTGAAGCTTTCTTT CASSLVLIGETEAFF
TRBJ2-5 TRBD2 16 - TRBV5-1 TGCGCCAGCAGCCGACAACTAGCGGGGGGGCCGGAGACCCAGTACTTC CASSRQLAGGPETQYF
TRBJ2-7 TRBD1 17 - TRBV6-1 TGTGCCAGCAGTGAAAACCACGGGACAGTCAATATCTACGAGCAGTACTTC CASSENHGTVNIYEQYF
TRBJ1-2 TRBD1 14 - TRBV19 TGTGCCAGTAGTATAGCCCGGACAGGGTATGGCTACACCTTC CASSIARTGYGYTF
TRBJ2-7 - 12 many TRBV6-6 TGTGCCAGCAGTTATGAGCAATCGGGGCAGTACTTC CASSYEQSGQYF
TRBJ1-5 - 14 once TRBV18 TGTGCCAGCTCACCCGGACAGATTAATCAGCCCCAGCATTTT CASSPGQINQPQHF
TRBJ1-2 - 17 - TRBV10-2 TGCGCCAGCAGTGAAAGGGGCCCCAGATACTCTAACTATGGCTACACCTTC CASSERGPRYSNYGYTF
TRBJ1-3 - 18 - TRBV11-2 TGTGCCAGCAGCTTAGGCGGCTCGGGGGGGCACTCTGGAAACACCATATATTTT CASSLGGSGGHSGNTIYF
TRBJ1-2 - 14 - TRBV7-2 TGTGCCAGCAGCTTGGTATCACAGGTCTTAGGGAACACCTTC CASSLVSQVLGNTF
TRBJ1-4 TRBD1 14 - TRBV6-1 TGTGCCAGCGGTGAAGGACAGGGTTTTGAAAAACTGTTTTTT CASGEGQGFEKLFF
TRBJ2-7 TRBD2 15 few TRBV5-1 TGCGCCAGCAGCTCCCTAGCGGGGGGAGACTACGAGCAGTACTTC CASSSLAGGDYEQYF
TRBJ1-5 - 17 - TRBV4-1 TGCGCCAGCAGCCTTCGGGCGGGGGCTGAGAGCAATCAGCCCCAGCATTTT CASSLRAGAESNQPQHF
TRBJ2-1 - 16 - TRBV5-6 TGTGCCAGCAGCCCCGATGACAGACTTTCCTACAATGAGCAGTTCTTC CASSPDDRLSYNEQFF
TRBJ1-2 TRBD1 15 - TRBV5-6 TGTGCCAGCAGCTTGGAAATCGGGACAGGGGTTGGCTACACCTTC CASSLEIGTGVGYTF
TRBJ2-3 TRBD1 15 - TRBV5-1 TGCGCCAGCGGACAGGGAGTTGAGTGGACAGATACGCAGTATTTT CASGQGVEWTDTQYF
TRBJ2-3 TRBD2 19 - TRBV5-6 TGTGCCAGCAGCCTCCCGACTAGCGGGGGGCGGGACGGGAGAGATACGCAGTATTTT CASSLPTSGGRDGRDTQYF
TRBJ1-1 - 13 - TRBV11-3 TGTGCCAGCAGCCAAGAAGGGAGTACTGAAGCTTTCTTT CASSQEGSTEAFF
TRBJ1-2 TRBD1 14 - TRBV2 TGTGCCAGCGGAACCGGGACAGACGGCTATGGCTACACCTTC CASGTGTDGYGYTF
TRBJ1-4 - 17 - TRBV18 TGTGCCAGCTCACCAGTCCTAACGCAGGGAGGAGGAGAAAAACTGTTTTTT CASSPVLTQGGGEKLFF
TRBJ2-5 - 15 - TRBV7-6 TGTGCCAGCAGCCAAAACTCAGGGGCGCAAGAGACCCAGTACTTC CASSQNSGAQETQYF
TRBJ2-7 - 15 - TRBV2 TGTGCCAGCAGTGAAAATTTAGGGGTCGGCTACGAGCAGTACTTC CASSENLGVGYEQYF
TRBJ2-7 - 12 - TRBV11-2 TGTGCCAGCAGCCCAAGCGGTCGCGAGCAGTACTTC CASSPSGREQYF
TRBJ2-5 TRBD2 16 - TRBV18 TGTGCCAGCTCACCCTCTAGCGGGGAGATACAAGAGACCCAGTACTTC CASSPSSGEIQETQYF
TRBJ1-5 TRBD1 15 - TRBV18 TGTGCCAGCTCACCAACAGACAGGGGTAATCAGCCCCAGCATTTT CASSPTDRGNQPQHF
TRBJ2-3 - 13 - TRBV5-6 TGTGCCAGCAGCTTGGAAAGGGGCAATACGCAGTATTTT CASSLERGNTQYF
TRBJ1-5 - 15 - TRBV6-1 TGTGCCAGCAGCGGACTAAGGGGTAGCAATCAGCCCCAGCATTTT CASSGLRGSNQPQHF
TRBJ2-1 TRBD2 17 - TRBV5-6 TGTGCCAGCAGCCCGATAAGGGCGGGGGGTACGTACAATGAGCAGTTCTTC CASSPIRAGGTYNEQFF
TRBJ2-7 - 16 - TRBV10-3 TGTGCCATCAGTGAGTCAGGTCAGGATAGTACCTACGAGCAGTACTTC CAISESGQDSTYEQYF
TRBJ2-5 - 14 - TRBV5-1 TGCGCCAGCAGCTTGGACACCCCCCAAGAGACCCAGTACTTC CASSLDTPQETQYF
TRBJ2-7 TRBD2 15 - TRBV12-5 TGTGCTAGTGGTTTTTTTACTAGCGGGGGCAACGAGCAGTACTTC CASGFFTSGGNEQYF
TRBJ2-3 - 15 - TRBV29-1 TGCAGCGTTGCCCTGCGGGCACCTAGCACAGATACGCAGTATTTT CSVALRAPSTDTQYF
TRBJ2-3 TRBD1 15 - TRBV2 TGTGCCAGCAGTTTCGGGGACAGGGGCGCAGATACGCAGTATTTT CASSFGDRGADTQYF
TRBJ2-2 TRBD2 16 - TRBV9 TGTGCCAGCAGCCCCCGGACTAGCGGGGCCACCGGGGAGCTGTTTTTT CASSPRTSGATGELFF
TRBJ2-5 TRBD2 16 - TRBV9 TGTGCCAGCAGCGTACTAGCGGGGGGCCTTCAAGAGACCCAGTACTTC CASSVLAGGLQETQYF
TRBJ1-2 TRBD1 15 few TRBV27 TGTGCCAGCAGTGACACGGACAGGGGAAATTGCGGCTACACCTTC CASSDTDRGNCGYTF
TRBJ2-7 TRBD1 15 once TRBV6-5 TGTGCCAGCAGCAATCGACAGGGTGCGTCCTACGAGCAGTACTTC CASSNRQGASYEQYF
TRBJ2-3 TRBD2 16 few TRBV4-1 TGCGCCAGCAGCCGTTCTAGCGGGGGCAGCACAGATACGCAGTATTTT CASSRSSGGSTDTQYF
TRBJ2-4 - 16 - TRBV7-9 TGTGCCAGCAGCTTTGTAGAAGGGGCGGCCAAAAACATTCAGTACTTC CASSFVEGAAKNIQYF
TRBJ2-1 TRBD1 16 - TRBV5-1 TGCGCCAGCAGCTTCAATCCGGGACAGGGGGCCGATGAGCAGTTCTTC CASSFNPGQGADEQFF
TRBJ2-3 - 15 - TRBV5-1 TGCGCCAGCAGCTTGGGGGCCTTTGGCACAGATACGCAGTATTTT CASSLGAFGTDTQYF